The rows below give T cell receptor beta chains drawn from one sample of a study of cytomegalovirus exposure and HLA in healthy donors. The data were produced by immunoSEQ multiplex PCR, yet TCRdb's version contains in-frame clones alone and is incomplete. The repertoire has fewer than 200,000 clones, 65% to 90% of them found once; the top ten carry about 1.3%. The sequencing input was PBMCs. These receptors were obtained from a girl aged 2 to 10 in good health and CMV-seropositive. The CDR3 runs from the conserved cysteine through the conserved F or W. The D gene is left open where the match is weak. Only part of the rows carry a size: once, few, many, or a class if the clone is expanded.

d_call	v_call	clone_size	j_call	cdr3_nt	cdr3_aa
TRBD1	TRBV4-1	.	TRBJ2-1	TGCGCCAGCAGCCACCCCCGGGGGTCAGGGGGCTCGGATGAGCAGTTCTTC	CASSHPRGSGGSDEQFF
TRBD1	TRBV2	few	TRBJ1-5	TGTGCCAGCGGGGACAGGTACCAGCCCCAGCATTTT	CASGDRYQPQHF
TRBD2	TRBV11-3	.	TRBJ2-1	TGTGCCAGCAGCTCATCTAGCGGGCCCCACAATGAGCAGTTCTTC	CASSSSSGPHNEQFF
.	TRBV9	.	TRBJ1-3	TGTGCCAGCAGCGTACGGGGTGGAAACACCATATATTTT	CASSVRGGNTIYF
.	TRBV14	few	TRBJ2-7	TGTGCCAGCAGCCAAGACAGGTCCTACGAGCAGTACTTC	CASSQDRSYEQYF
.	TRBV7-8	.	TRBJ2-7	TGTGCCAGCAGACCCACCTCCGGGACACACTACGAGCAGTACTTC	CASRPTSGTHYEQYF
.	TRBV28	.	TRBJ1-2	TGTGCCAGCACCTTCCGGAGAGTCGGCTCGGGTGGCTACACCTTC	CASTFRRVGSGGYTF
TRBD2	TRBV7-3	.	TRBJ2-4	TGTGCCAGCAGCTTAAACCCAGCGGGAGAAGGCAACATTCAGTACTTC	CASSLNPAGEGNIQYF
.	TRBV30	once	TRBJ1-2	TGTGCCTGTCAGGGTCTGCGTGGTGGGGGCTACACCTTC	CACQGLRGGGYTF
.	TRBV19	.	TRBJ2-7	TGTGCCAGTAGTATGGGCCCTCCCCACGAGCAGTACTTC	CASSMGPPHEQYF
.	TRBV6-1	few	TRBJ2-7	TGTGCCAGCAGTGAAGGACTCCCGTACGAGCAGTACTTC	CASSEGLPYEQYF
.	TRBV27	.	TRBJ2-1	TGTGCCAGCAGTTTGGGGCCCACTCTCGATGAGCAGTTCTTC	CASSLGPTLDEQFF
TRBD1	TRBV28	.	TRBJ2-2	TGTGCCAGCAGCCGACAGGGGGCGACCACCGGGGAGCTGTTTTTT	CASSRQGATTGELFF
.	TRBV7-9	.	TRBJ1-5	TGTGCCAGCAGCCCCCCGGGGGGGAACAATCAGCCCCAGCATTTT	CASSPPGGNNQPQHF
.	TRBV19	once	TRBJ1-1	TGTGCCAGTAGTATCCCGGATGACAGATCGGACGCTTTCTTT	CASSIPDDRSDAFF
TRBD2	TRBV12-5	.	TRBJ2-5	TGTGCTAGTGGTTTTTCGAGCGGGAGGGCGGAGGAGACCCAGTACTTC	CASGFSSGRAEETQYF
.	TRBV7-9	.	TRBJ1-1	TGTGCCAGCAGCTTACGTTCGGGAGACTACGCTGAAGCTTTCTTT	CASSLRSGDYAEAFF
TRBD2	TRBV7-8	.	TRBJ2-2	TGTGCCAGCAGCTTAGACGGGGGACTAGCGGGGGGGGAGCTGTTTTTT	CASSLDGGLAGGELFF
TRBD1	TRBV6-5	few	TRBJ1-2	TGTGCCAGCAGTAGGGACAGGGAGTACACCTTC	CASSRDREYTF
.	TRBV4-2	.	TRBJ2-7	TGTGCCAGCAGCCAAGGCGACGAGCAGTACTTC	CASSQGDEQYF
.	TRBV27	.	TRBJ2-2	TGTGCCAGCAAAGCCGACACCGGGGAGCTGTTTTTT	CASKADTGELFF
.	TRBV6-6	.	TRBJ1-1	TGTGCCAGCATTACGAGACTACAGGGAATGAGCACTGAAGCTTTCTTT	CASITRLQGMSTEAFF
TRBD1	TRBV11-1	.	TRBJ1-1	TGTGCCAGCAGCTTCGGAAGGACAGGGAAGACTGAAGCTTTCTTT	CASSFGRTGKTEAFF
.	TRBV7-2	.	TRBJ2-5	TGTGCCAGCAGCTTATGGGGGGGCGGAGAGACCCAGTACTTC	CASSLWGGGETQYF
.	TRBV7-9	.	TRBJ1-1	TGTGCCAGCAGCCCCAAGGTGGGGGGAGTGAACACTGAAGCTTTCTTT	CASSPKVGGVNTEAFF
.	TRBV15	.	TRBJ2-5	TGTGCCACCAGCAGGGGGAGGGAGACCCAGTACTTC	CATSRGRETQYF
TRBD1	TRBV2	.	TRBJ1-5	TGTGCCAGCAGGGCCGGGACAGGGGGCGGACAGCCCCAGCATTTT	CASRAGTGGGQPQHF
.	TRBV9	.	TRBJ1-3	TGTGCCAGCAGCGTGGCTCCGGGTCACTCTGGAAACACCATATATTTT	CASSVAPGHSGNTIYF
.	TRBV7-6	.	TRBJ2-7	TGTGCCTCAGCGGCATCTCGGGCGAACTACGAGCAGTACTTC	CASAASRANYEQYF
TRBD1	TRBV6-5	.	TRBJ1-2	TGTGCCAGCAGTTACAACGGACAGGGGCTGAATGGCTACACCTTC	CASSYNGQGLNGYTF
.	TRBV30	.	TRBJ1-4	TGTGCCTGGAGTAGAGGAATGGTGGGAGGTGAAAAACTGTTTTTT	CAWSRGMVGGEKLFF
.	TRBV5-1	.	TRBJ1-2	TGCGCCAGCAGCTTGGCCCCTCTCCAGGACTATGGCTACACCTTC	CASSLAPLQDYGYTF